This T cell receptor (beta chain) originates from a study of radiotherapy plus CTLA-4 blockade in lung cancer listed by TCRdb under 2018. About the investigation overall: Among enrolled patients, approximately 18% had an objective response and 30% to 40% reached disease control. Findings and caveats that apply to the study as a whole: The strongest predictors of response were reported to be early dynamic shifts in blood T cell clones along with a rise in serum interferon-beta following radiation. After treatment with radiotherapy and ipilimumab, TCR clones that came from tumors expanded in the peripheral blood.

Libraries were constructed by the immunoSEQ multiplex PCR assay. TCRdb took over this immuneACCESS table, retaining in-frame rearrangements with V and J assigned. Such tables are incomplete; in checked studies, under half of the missing clones stem from an unresolved V gene, and the remainder is unexplained. The sample profile shows about 49,000 clones; roughly 90% of them were found once. Clones ranked in the top ten supply 6% to 8.5% of the sample. CDR1 and CDR2 are drawn from the germline V gene: SGHAT, FQNNGV. V is shortened by 1 base, J by 0 bases, and the region joining them spans 13 bases. The CDR3 runs 17 residues from the cysteine to the phenylalanine. The kept DNA is CDR3 alone, 51 bases in frame from the first base. The study tested focal radiation therapy combined with CTLA-4 blockade (ipilimumab) in patients with chemo-refractory metastatic non-small-cell lung cancer. This clone was picked up one time. What antigen it recognizes has not been identified. Nothing much larger sits one base from this clone, and base qualities are not available.

The rearranged chain carries TRBV11-2 and TRBJ1-5; the D segment could be TRBD1, given 6 matching bases. The specimen was peripheral blood, collected from a patient treated with radiotherapy plus ipilimumab. The TCR was taken from a human donor with non-small cell lung cancer whose response to radiotherapy plus ipilimumab could not be evaluated. CDR3 loop: CASSLVAGVRSNQPQHF. The DNA sequence follows: TGTGCCAGCAGCTTAGTCGCAGGGGTCCGTAGCAATCAGCCCCAGCATTTT.